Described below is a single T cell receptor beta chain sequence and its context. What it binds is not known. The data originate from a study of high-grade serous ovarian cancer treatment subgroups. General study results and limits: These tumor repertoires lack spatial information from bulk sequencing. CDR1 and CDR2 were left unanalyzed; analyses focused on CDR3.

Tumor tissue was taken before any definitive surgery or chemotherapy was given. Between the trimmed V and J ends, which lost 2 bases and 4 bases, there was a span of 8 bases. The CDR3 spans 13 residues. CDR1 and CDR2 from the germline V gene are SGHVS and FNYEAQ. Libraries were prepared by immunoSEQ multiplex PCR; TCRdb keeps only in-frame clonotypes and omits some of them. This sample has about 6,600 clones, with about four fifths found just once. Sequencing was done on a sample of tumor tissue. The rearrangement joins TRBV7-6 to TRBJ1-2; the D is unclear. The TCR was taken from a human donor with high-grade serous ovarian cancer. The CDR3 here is CASSLSLTYGYTF. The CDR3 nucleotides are TGTGCCAGCAGCTTAAGCCTCACCTATGGCTACACCTTC.